Shown below are 5 T cell receptor beta chains from a single sample sequenced in a study of cytomegalovirus exposure and HLA in healthy donors. The PCR employed 60 Vbeta primers together with 13 Jbeta primers. Only in-frame clones appear in the TCRdb table, and some are missing; sequencing was by immunoSEQ multiplex PCR. Here the sample spans fewer than 100,000 clones, around 8% being singletons. Sequenced input: PBMCs. All receptors derive from a man between 45 and 60 years old in good health and CMV-seronegative.

This clone was counted between two and nine times. The chain links TRBV7-9 to TRBJ1-2; 7 nucleotides match TRBD1. V was pared by 5 bases and J by 5 bases, with 11 bases of the junction left unmatched. Germline V CDR1 and CDR2: SEHNR, FQNEAQ (reference sequence). The CDR3 loop spans 15 amino acids. The CDR3 is CASSRAGQSIYGYTF. The CDR3, as DNA: TGTGCCAGCAGCCGGGCGGGACAGTCGATTTATGGCTACACCTTC. Using reference TRBV7-9 and TRBJ1-2 for the parts outside the CDR3, the full variable domain is DTGVSQNPRHKITKRGQNVTFRCDPISEHNRLYWYRQTLGQGPEFLTYFQNEAQLEKSRLLSDRFSAERPKGSFSTLEIQRTEQGDSAMYLCASSRAGQSIYGYTFGSGTRLTVV.

This clone turned up a few times. The chain combines TRBV5-1 with TRBJ1-5; TRBD1 aligns across 9 bases. Germline values: CDR1 SGHRS, CDR2 YFSETQ. With 0 bases clipped from V and 9 bases from J, the junction kept 16 bases outside the gene matches. The CDR3 length is 18 residues. DNA of the CDR3: TGCGCCAGCAGCTTGGTGGGACAGGGCCTTCCTCTATCATGGCCCCAGCATTTT. It yields the protein CASSLVGQGLPLSWPQHF.

J is TRBJ1-1 and V is TRBV6-5; D is possibly TRBD1 (6 bases). Germline CDR1 reads MNHEY; CDR2 reads SVGAGI. V gave up 6 bases and J gave up 0 bases, with 11 bases separating them. The CDR3 spans 14 residues. This CDR3 reads CASRRDKMNTEAFF. The CDR3 nucleotides read TGTGCCAGCAGAAGGGACAAGATGAACACTGAAGCTTTCTTT.

The chain has TRBV6-1 and TRBJ2-7; 7 nucleotides align to TRBD1. The germline V gene has CDR1 MNHNS and CDR2 SASEGT. The CDR3 spans 14 residues. V was clipped by 7 bases and J by 1 base; unmatched bases: 7. The CDR3 DNA sequence: TGTGCCAGCAAGGGGACAGCCGATTCCTACGAGCAGTACTTC. Protein: CASKGTADSYEQYF.

Only a few counts were recorded for this clone. This sequence joins TRBV7-9 and TRBJ2-3; a possible D gene is TRBD2 (5 bases). This CDR3 region has 13 residues. V was cut by 5 bases and J by 2 bases, with 8 bases left in between. Germline V gives CDR1 SEHNR, CDR2 FQNEAQ (reference sequence). This CDR3 reads CASSPGVTDTQYF. As DNA, the CDR3 is TGTGCCAGCAGCCCCGGGGTCACAGATACGCAGTATTTT.